A selection of T cell receptor beta chains follows, all from one sample in a study of Graves' ophthalmopathy and Graves' hyperthyroidism. TCRdb independently ran MiXCR on the multiplex PCR reads; one entry per CDR3 protein. Among about 640,000 distinct CDR3 sequences listed, just over 40% were seen once. Sequences were obtained from peripheral blood. These receptors all stem from an adult man with Graves' ophthalmopathy. Each CDR3 is given with its conserved first and last residue. The order of the fields is CDR3 DNA, CDR3 protein, J gene, V gene, D gene, clone size. The D gene is left open where the match is weak. Clone size is given for some rows only: seen once, a few or many times, or a class if the clone is expanded.

CDR3 DNA: TGTGCCAGTAGTACAACGGGACTAGCGAGCTCCTACGAGCAGTACTTC
CDR3 protein: CASSTTGLASSYEQYF
J gene: TRBJ2-7
V gene: TRBV19
D gene: TRBD2
clone size: -

CDR3 DNA: TGTGCCAGCAGGACGGACAGGGCCTTTGATGGGCAGTACTTC
CDR3 protein: CASRTDRAFDGQYF
J gene: TRBJ2-7
V gene: TRBV10-3
D gene: TRBD1
clone size: few

CDR3 DNA: TGCGCCAGCAGCCAACCTCGCGCAACTAATGAAAAACTGTTTTTT
CDR3 protein: CASSQPRATNEKLFF
J gene: TRBJ1-4
V gene: TRBV4-1
D gene: -
clone size: many

CDR3 DNA: TGCAGCGTAGCTCCTGGTCGGCACTATGGCTACACCTTC
CDR3 protein: CSVAPGRHYGYTF
J gene: TRBJ1-2
V gene: TRBV29-1
D gene: -
clone size: -

CDR3 DNA: TGCAGCGTTGGACTAGCGGGAGGGTCTGGCTATGGCTACACCTTC
CDR3 protein: CSVGLAGGSGYGYTF
J gene: TRBJ1-2
V gene: TRBV29-1
D gene: -
clone size: -

CDR3 DNA: TGTGCCAGCAGCCAAGACCTCGGGGTGGTAGAGACCCAGTACTTC
CDR3 protein: CASSQDLGVVETQYF
J gene: TRBJ2-5
V gene: TRBV7-9
D gene: -
clone size: few

CDR3 DNA: TGTGCCAGCACCGGGGGGCAGGGAGGTGTTCAGCCCCAGCATTTT
CDR3 protein: CASTGGQGGVQPQHF
J gene: TRBJ1-5
V gene: TRBV12-3/TRBV12-4
D gene: -
clone size: few

CDR3 DNA: TGTGCCACCAGCAGAGACTCAGGGGGCGATGGCTACACCTTC
CDR3 protein: CATSRDSGGDGYTF
J gene: TRBJ1-2
V gene: TRBV15
D gene: TRBD1
clone size: -

CDR3 DNA: TGTGCCAGCAGTTTAGCGAACAGAATAAACACTGAAGCTTTCTTT
CDR3 protein: CASSLANRINTEAFF
J gene: TRBJ1-1
V gene: TRBV12-3/TRBV12-4
D gene: -
clone size: -

CDR3 DNA: TGCAGCGTCCTCGAGGGGGAGCGGCAGCCCCAGCATTTT
CDR3 protein: CSVLEGERQPQHF
J gene: TRBJ1-5
V gene: TRBV29-1
D gene: -
clone size: -

CDR3 DNA: TGTGCCAGCTGGACAGTTGATAATTCACCCCTCCACTTT
CDR3 protein: CASWTVDNSPLHF
J gene: TRBJ1-6
V gene: TRBV25-1
D gene: -
clone size: -

CDR3 DNA: TGTGCCAGTACCCCAAACAGGGGGAGGATCGAGCAGTACTTC
CDR3 protein: CASTPNRGRIEQYF
J gene: TRBJ2-7
V gene: TRBV19
D gene: TRBD1
clone size: many

CDR3 DNA: TGTGCCAGCAGCGCACCCGAGCGGGGGGCTTACCAAGAGACCCAGTACTTC
CDR3 protein: CASSAPERGAYQETQYF
J gene: TRBJ2-5
V gene: TRBV9
D gene: TRBD2
clone size: many

CDR3 DNA: TGTGCCAGCAGTTACTCGGGGGACAGGAGTTATGGCTACACCTTC
CDR3 protein: CASSYSGDRSYGYTF
J gene: TRBJ1-2
V gene: TRBV6-5
D gene: TRBD1
clone size: many

CDR3 DNA: TGCAGCGTTGAGGTAGCATGGAGTGACGAGCAGTACTTC
CDR3 protein: CSVEVAWSDEQYF
J gene: TRBJ2-7
V gene: TRBV29-1
D gene: -
clone size: many

CDR3 DNA: TGCAGCGTTAACAGGGGGATGAACACTGAAGCTTTCTTT
CDR3 protein: CSVNRGMNTEAFF
J gene: TRBJ1-1
V gene: TRBV29-1
D gene: TRBD1
clone size: many

CDR3 DNA: TGTGCCAGCGCGCCCCGGAACAGGTTATATACTGAAGCTTTCTTT
CDR3 protein: CASAPRNRLYTEAFF
J gene: TRBJ1-1
V gene: TRBV7-8
D gene: -
clone size: -

CDR3 DNA: TGTGCCAACAGTTACTTGGGACAGGGGACTGGCTACACCTTC
CDR3 protein: CANSYLGQGTGYTF
J gene: TRBJ1-2
V gene: TRBV6-6
D gene: TRBD1
clone size: -

CDR3 DNA: TGTGCCAGTGGGGGCAGGGGTTCCTCCTACGAGCAGTACTTC
CDR3 protein: CASGGRGSSYEQYF
J gene: TRBJ2-7
V gene: TRBV27
D gene: -
clone size: few

CDR3 DNA: TGCAGTGCCGGGACTAGCGGGGGGGTCGGCGAGCAGTACTTC
CDR3 protein: CSAGTSGGVGEQYF
J gene: TRBJ2-7
V gene: TRBV20-1
D gene: TRBD2
clone size: -

CDR3 DNA: TGTGCCAGCGGTAAGGGACCCGCCACCGCCTACGAGCAGTACTTC
CDR3 protein: CASGKGPATAYEQYF
J gene: TRBJ2-7
V gene: TRBV12-3/TRBV12-4
D gene: -
clone size: few

CDR3 DNA: TGTGCCATCGGGAATAGACAGGGGGCCGCCTCCTACGAGCAGTACTTC
CDR3 protein: CAIGNRQGAASYEQYF
J gene: TRBJ2-7
V gene: TRBV10-3
D gene: TRBD1
clone size: -

CDR3 DNA: TGCGCCAGCAGATGGAAGGACGTCTATGGCTACACCTTT
CDR3 protein: CASRWKDVYGYTF
J gene: TRBJ1-2
V gene: TRBV5-1
D gene: -
clone size: -

CDR3 DNA: TGTGCCAGCAGCTTAATAGGCCAGTACTGCAATCAGCCCCAGCATTTT
CDR3 protein: CASSLIGQYCNQPQHF
J gene: TRBJ1-5
V gene: TRBV7-9
D gene: -
clone size: -

CDR3 DNA: TGTGCCACCAGTGCCCTGGGGGGAGAGCAGTACTTC
CDR3 protein: CATSALGGEQYF
J gene: TRBJ2-7
V gene: TRBV24-1
D gene: -
clone size: many

CDR3 DNA: TGTGCCAGCAGCTCGGGACTAGCGGGAGTAAATGGGGCCAACGTCCTGACTTTC
CDR3 protein: CASSSGLAGVNGANVLTF
J gene: TRBJ2-6
V gene: TRBV7-3
D gene: TRBD2
clone size: many

CDR3 DNA: TGCAGTGCCGTTGAAGGAGGGGACAATTCACCCCTCCACTTT
CDR3 protein: CSAVEGGDNSPLHF
J gene: TRBJ1-6
V gene: TRBV20-1
D gene: -
clone size: many

CDR3 DNA: TGCAGTGGTGAGGGGAACTCCTACGAGCAGTACTTC
CDR3 protein: CSGEGNSYEQYF
J gene: TRBJ2-7
V gene: TRBV20-1
D gene: -
clone size: few

CDR3 DNA: TGTGCCAGCAGTGCGGCCCTTTCGGGGACACAATCCTACGAGCAGTACTTC
CDR3 protein: CASSAALSGTQSYEQYF
J gene: TRBJ2-7
V gene: TRBV10-3
D gene: -
clone size: -

CDR3 DNA: TGCAGTGCTAATTTGGGGACGTACGAGCAGTACTTC
CDR3 protein: CSANLGTYEQYF
J gene: TRBJ2-7
V gene: TRBV20-1
D gene: -
clone size: few

CDR3 DNA: TGTGCCAGCGTTAGGGTCGGTCGGGCTACGCTGGACACTGAAGCTTTCTTT
CDR3 protein: CASVRVGRATLDTEAFF
J gene: TRBJ1-1
V gene: TRBV7-2
D gene: -
clone size: many

CDR3 DNA: TGTGCCAGCAGCCCCGCAGGGTCCGGCTACACCTTC
CDR3 protein: CASSPAGSGYTF
J gene: TRBJ1-2
V gene: TRBV7-9
D gene: -
clone size: many

CDR3 DNA: TGCAGTGTTAGGTCCCTAGCGGGAGCCTACGAGCAGTACTTC
CDR3 protein: CSVRSLAGAYEQYF
J gene: TRBJ2-7
V gene: TRBV20-1
D gene: TRBD2
clone size: few

CDR3 DNA: TGTGCCAGCACCAAAGGTGATGGGGCCGAGACCCAGTACTTC
CDR3 protein: CASTKGDGAETQYF
J gene: TRBJ2-5
V gene: TRBV6-9
D gene: -
clone size: -